These T cell receptor beta chains were read from a single sample in a study of CD8+ T cells in alopecia areata. Profiling relied on immunoSEQ multiplex PCR, and the TCRdb table lists in-frame clones only, not all of them. The sample consists of roughly 110,000 clones, 65% to 85% of them appearing once. The sample here was CD8+ T cells sorted from blood, taken at week 24, from a patient treated with tofacitinib. Receptors originate from a human donor with alopecia areata. CDR3s include the opening cysteine and the closing phenylalanine or tryptophan.

v_gene	j_gene	CDR3aa
TRBV5-1	TRBJ2-3	CASSLFASGGADTQYF
TRBV7-8	TRBJ1-1	CASSPGYRGNTEAFF
TRBV23-1	TRBJ1-3	CASSQSGQKNTIYF
TRBV18	TRBJ2-5	CASSPPEGQETQYF
TRBV7-9	TRBJ1-6	CASSERTVDNSPLHF
TRBV7-9	TRBJ2-3	CASSPPLLAGTDTQYF
TRBV11-3	TRBJ2-5	CASSSVQRGTQETQYF
TRBV6-5	TRBJ2-2	CASGTGNTGELFF
TRBV30	TRBJ2-7	CAWRGGYEQYF
TRBV5-6	TRBJ2-5	CASSLWGARETQYF
TRBV6-5	TRBJ2-5	CASSYSIAGSQETQYF
TRBV4-2	TRBJ2-7	CASSQESSGSPYEQYF
TRBV5-4	TRBJ1-2	CASSLVVGEDGYTF
TRBV7-9	TRBJ2-6	CASSLAPSGANVLTF
TRBV6-6	TRBJ2-1	CASSYVSLYNEQFF
TRBV15	TRBJ1-1	CATSRDRGDTEAFF
TRBV5-6	TRBJ2-3	CASSLGGQGFTDTQYF
TRBV7-8	TRBJ2-7	CASSPPPMGDYYEQYF
TRBV4-2	TRBJ2-7	CASSQEGISGEQYF
TRBV7-9	TRBJ2-3	CASRSGGSADTQYF
TRBV7-8	TRBJ2-5	CASSPWTSAMETQYF
TRBV4-3	TRBJ2-3	CASSHDPFGGPSTDTQYF
TRBV29-1	TRBJ2-1	CSVVSVVASGGAIDEQFF
TRBV7-9	TRBJ2-6	CASSLKGGYWANVLTF
TRBV5-1	TRBJ2-7	CASSLGSLGEQYF
TRBV18	TRBJ2-7	CASSPGSPHTYEQYF
TRBV4-1	TRBJ2-5	CASSQPPTSGGQETQYF
TRBV9	TRBJ2-7	CASSVEGAYEQYF
TRBV21-1	TRBJ2-5	CASLCVPREYF
TRBV19	TRBJ2-1	CASSPSGDSYNEQFF
TRBV13	TRBJ2-2	CASPTGRNTGELFF
TRBV9	TRBJ2-7	CASSDGTAYEQYF
TRBV10-3	TRBJ2-7	CAISEDLSSYEQYF
TRBV7-9	TRBJ2-5	CASSLGVGETQYF
TRBV5-1	TRBJ2-7	CASSPGQSHYEQYF
TRBV7-9	TRBJ2-7	CASSLGAGDEQYF
TRBV7-9	TRBJ2-1	CASSLGRADEQFF
TRBV2	.	CASSEGLAGTSYEQYF
TRBV12-5	TRBJ2-5	CASGGTDEETQYF
TRBV5-4	TRBJ1-1	CASSLRGENTEAFF
TRBV29-1	TRBJ1-1	CSVDMGADTEAFF
TRBV15	TRBJ2-7	CATSIGTGPYEQYF
TRBV29-1	TRBJ2-5	CSVYDTPGEQYF
TRBV29-1	TRBJ2-7	CSASPGEGEQYF
TRBV23-1	TRBJ2-2	CASRLAVPGELFF